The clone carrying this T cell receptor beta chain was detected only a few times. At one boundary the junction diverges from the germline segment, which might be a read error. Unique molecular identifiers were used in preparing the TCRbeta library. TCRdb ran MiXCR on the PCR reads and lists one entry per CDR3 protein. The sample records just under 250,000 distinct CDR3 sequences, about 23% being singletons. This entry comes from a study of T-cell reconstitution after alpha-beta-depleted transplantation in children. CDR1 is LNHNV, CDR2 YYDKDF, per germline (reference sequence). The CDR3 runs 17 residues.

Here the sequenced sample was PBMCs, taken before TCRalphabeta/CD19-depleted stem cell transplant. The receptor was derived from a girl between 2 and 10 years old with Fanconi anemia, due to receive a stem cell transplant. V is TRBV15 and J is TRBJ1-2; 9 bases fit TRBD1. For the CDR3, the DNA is TGTGCCACCAGCCGAGACTTTAGGACGGGACAGGGATACGGCTACACCTTC. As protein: CATSRDFRTGQGYGYTF.